This note documents a single TCR beta chain sequence. Germline loops: CDR1 GTSNPN, CDR2 SVGIG (reference sequence). Trimming removed 5 bases at V and 7 bases at J, with 2 bases between. The CDR3 extends over 8 amino acids. Produced via immunoSEQ multiplex PCR; TCRdb's table is partial and in-frame only. The table records 1.6 million or so clones, roughly 98.5% of them present only once. These data belong to a study of shared clonotypes between healthy human individuals. The chain combines TRBV30 with TRBJ1-1, with D unclear. The source of this sequence is a man aged 25 to 40 in good health. The sample consisted of naive CD4+ T cells sorted from blood. This sample's subset: CD45RA+ positively selected. CDR3 in amino acids: CAWGEAFF. CDR3 nucleotide sequence: TGTGCCTGGGGTGAAGCTTTCTTT.